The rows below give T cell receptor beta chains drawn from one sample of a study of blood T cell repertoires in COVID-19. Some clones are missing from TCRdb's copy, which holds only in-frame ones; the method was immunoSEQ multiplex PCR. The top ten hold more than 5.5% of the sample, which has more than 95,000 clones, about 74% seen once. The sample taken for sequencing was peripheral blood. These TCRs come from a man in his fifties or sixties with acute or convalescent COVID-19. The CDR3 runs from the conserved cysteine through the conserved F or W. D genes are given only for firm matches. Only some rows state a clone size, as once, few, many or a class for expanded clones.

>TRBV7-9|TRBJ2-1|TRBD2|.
CASSSSGLSQTEQFF
TGTGCCAGCAGTTCTAGCGGGCTTAGCCAGACTGAGCAGTTCTTC
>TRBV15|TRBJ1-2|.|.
CATSRDVDSNYGYTF
TGTGCCACCAGCAGAGATGTTGACAGTAACTATGGCTACACCTTC
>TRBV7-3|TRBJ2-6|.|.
CASSFGLSGANVLTF
TGTGCCAGCAGCTTCGGACTCTCTGGGGCCAACGTCCTGACTTTC
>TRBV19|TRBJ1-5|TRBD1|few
CASSMPADRVARSNQPQHF
TGTGCCAGTAGTATGCCAGCGGACAGGGTGGCGCGTAGCAATCAGCCCCAGCATTTT
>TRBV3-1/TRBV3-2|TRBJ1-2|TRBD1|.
CASSQNRQGLGYGYTF
TGTGCCAGCAGCCAAAATCGACAGGGGCTGGGGTATGGCTACACCTTC
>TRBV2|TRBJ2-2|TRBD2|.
CASKGTSGRNGELFF
TGTGCCAGCAAAGGGACTAGCGGCAGAAACGGGGAGCTGTTTTTT
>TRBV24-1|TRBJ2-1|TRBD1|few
CATSDLGTGIWEQFF
TGTGCCACCAGTGATTTGGGGACAGGTATTTGGGAGCAGTTCTTC
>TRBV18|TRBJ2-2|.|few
CASSPKSRGTGELFF
TGTGCCAGCTCACCAAAATCCCGGGGCACCGGGGAGCTGTTTTTT
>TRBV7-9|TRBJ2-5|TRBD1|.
CASSLTGQMQETQYF
TGTGCCAGCAGCTTAACGGGACAGATGCAAGAGACCCAGTACTTC
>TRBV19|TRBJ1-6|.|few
CASRTGLRDNSPLHF
TGTGCCAGTAGGACCGGACTGCGCGATAATTCACCCCTCCACTTT
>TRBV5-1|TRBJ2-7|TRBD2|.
CASSSRLAGGPINEQYF
TGCGCCAGCAGCTCAAGACTAGCGGGAGGGCCGATCAACGAGCAGTACTTC
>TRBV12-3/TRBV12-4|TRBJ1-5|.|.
CASSPNSGPQHF
TGTGCCAGCAGTCCGAACTCAGGGCCCCAGCATTTT
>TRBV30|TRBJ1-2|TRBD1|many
CAWRRDRGGYTF
TGTGCCTGGAGACGGGACAGGGGTGGCTACACCTTC
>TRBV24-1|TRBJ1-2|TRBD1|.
CATSDATGTGIYGYTF
TGTGCCACCAGTGATGCTACCGGGACAGGGATCTATGGCTACACCTTC
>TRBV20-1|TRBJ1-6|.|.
CSASGRVGPNSPLHF
TGCAGTGCTAGTGGCAGGGTCGGCCCGAATTCACCCCTCCACTTT
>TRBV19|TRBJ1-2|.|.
CASSVSGYGYTF
TGTGCCAGTAGTGTCTCCGGGTATGGCTACACCTTC
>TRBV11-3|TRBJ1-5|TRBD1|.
CASSLEGDRGPSYSNQPQHF
TGTGCCAGCAGCTTAGAAGGTGACAGGGGGCCAAGTTATAGCAATCAGCCCCAGCATTTT
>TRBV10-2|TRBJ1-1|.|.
CASKETRNTEAFF
TGCGCCAGCAAGGAGACCAGGAACACTGAAGCTTTCTTT
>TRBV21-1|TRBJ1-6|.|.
CASSKGQGGLLNSPLHF
TGTGCCAGCAGCAAAGGGCAAGGGGGATTACTTAATTCACCCCTCCACTTT
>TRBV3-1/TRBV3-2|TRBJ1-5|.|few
CASSQGRGYSNQPQHF
TGTGCCAGCAGCCAAGGTAGAGGATATAGCAATCAGCCCCAGCATTTT
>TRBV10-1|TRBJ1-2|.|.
CASSEKRDMSNYGYTF
TGCGCCAGCAGTGAAAAGCGGGACATGTCTAACTATGGCTACACCTTC
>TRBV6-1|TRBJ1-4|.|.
CASRSGATNEKLFF
TGTGCCAGCAGGTCAGGTGCAACTAATGAAAAACTGTTTTTT
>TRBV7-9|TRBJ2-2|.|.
CASTHLLGATGELFF
TGTGCCAGCACCCATCTGTTGGGGGCCACCGGGGAGCTGTTTTTT
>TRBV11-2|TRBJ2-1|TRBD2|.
CASRITSGGSYNEQFF
TGTGCCAGCAGGATTACTAGCGGGGGTTCCTACAATGAGCAGTTCTTC
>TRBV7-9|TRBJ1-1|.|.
CASSPPRSISTEAFF
TGTGCCAGCAGCCCACCTAGATCGATTAGCACTGAAGCTTTCTTT
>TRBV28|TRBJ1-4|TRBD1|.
CASKTGRRELFF
TGTGCCAGCAAGACAGGGCGGAGGGAACTGTTTTTT
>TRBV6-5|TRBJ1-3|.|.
CASSIGGAGNTIYF
TGTGCCAGCAGCATCGGCGGGGCTGGAAACACCATATATTTT
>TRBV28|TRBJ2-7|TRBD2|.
CASSLGRDEQYF
TGTGCCAGCAGTTTAGGGAGGGACGAGCAGTACTTC
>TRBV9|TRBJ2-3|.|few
CASSVDPAAADTQYF
TGTGCCAGCAGCGTAGATCCAGCGGCTGCAGATACGCAGTATTTT
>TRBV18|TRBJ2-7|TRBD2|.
CASSPFAGGAYEQYF
TGTGCCAGCTCCCCTTTTGCGGGAGGCGCCTACGAGCAGTACTTC
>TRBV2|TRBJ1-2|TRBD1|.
CASSAGTDYGYTF
TGTGCCAGCAGCGCCGGGACAGACTATGGCTACACCTTC
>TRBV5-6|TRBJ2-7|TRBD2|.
CASTRRGAVYEQYF
TGTGCCAGCACCCGGCGGGGGGCGGTGTACGAGCAGTACTTC
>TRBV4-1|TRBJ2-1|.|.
CASSQVQGPYNEQFF
TGCGCCAGCAGCCAAGTTCAGGGGCCTTACAATGAGCAGTTCTTC
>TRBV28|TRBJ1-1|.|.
CATHRQGDEAFF
TGTGCCACCCACCGGCAAGGGGATGAAGCTTTCTTT
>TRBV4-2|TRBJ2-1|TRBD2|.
CASSQSGTSGFLNEQFF
TGTGCCAGCAGCCAATCCGGGACTAGCGGTTTCCTTAATGAGCAGTTCTTC
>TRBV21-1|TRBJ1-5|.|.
CASHTRGREGNQPQHF
TGTGCCAGCCATACTAGGGGGCGGGAAGGCAATCAGCCCCAGCATTTT
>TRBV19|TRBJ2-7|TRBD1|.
CASSERQGRYEQYF
TGTGCCAGTAGTGAGCGACAGGGGAGGTACGAGCAGTACTTC
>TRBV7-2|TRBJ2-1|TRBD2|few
CASSLRLAGWNEQFF
TGTGCCAGCAGCTTAAGACTAGCGGGATGGAATGAGCAGTTCTTC
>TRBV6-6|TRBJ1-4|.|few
CASSLAGAEKKLFF
TGTGCCAGCAGTTTAGCTGGAGCTGAGAAAAAACTGTTTTTT
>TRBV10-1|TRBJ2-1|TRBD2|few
CASSEKRGVNYNEQFF
TGCGCCAGCAGTGAAAAGCGGGGGGTCAACTACAATGAGCAGTTCTTC
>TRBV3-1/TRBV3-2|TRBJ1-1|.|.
CASSQGLARLEFQAFF
TGTGCCAGCAGCCAAGGACTCGCCCGGTTGGAATTTCAAGCTTTCTTT
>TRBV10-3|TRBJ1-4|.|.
CAISENLWTKGEKLFF
TGTGCCATCAGTGAAAATCTATGGACAAAAGGCGAAAAACTGTTTTTT
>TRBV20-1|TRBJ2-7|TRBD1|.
CSASRRTGYSYEQYF
TGCAGTGCTAGTCGGAGGACAGGGTATTCCTACGAGCAGTACTTC
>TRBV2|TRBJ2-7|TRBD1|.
CASNPRGQGYEQYF
TGTGCCAGCAATCCCCGAGGACAGGGCTACGAGCAGTACTTC
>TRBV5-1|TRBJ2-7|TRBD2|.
CASSSGLAGGGSYEQYF
TGCGCCAGCAGCTCGGGACTAGCGGGGGGAGGCTCCTACGAGCAGTACTTC
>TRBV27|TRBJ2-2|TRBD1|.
CASSFPPDRAGELFF
TGTGCCAGCAGTTTTCCCCCGGACAGGGCCGGGGAGCTGTTTTTT
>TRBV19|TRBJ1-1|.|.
CASCSTVQAGKEAFF
TGTGCCAGCTGCTCGACGGTCCAGGCAGGGAAAGAAGCTTTCTTT
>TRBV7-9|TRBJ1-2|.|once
CASSPSSQDYGYTF
TGTGCCAGCAGCCCCTCGTCACAGGACTATGGCTACACCTTC
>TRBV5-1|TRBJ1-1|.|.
CASSLGAQGVSEAFF
TGCGCCAGCAGCTTGGGGGCCCAGGGCGTTTCTGAAGCTTTCTTT
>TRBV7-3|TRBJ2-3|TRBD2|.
CASSRTSGTTDTQYF
TGTGCCAGCAGCAGGACTAGCGGGACCACAGATACGCAGTATTTT
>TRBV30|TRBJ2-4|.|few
CAWTGVGNIQYF
TGTGCCTGGACAGGGGTCGGAAACATTCAGTACTTC
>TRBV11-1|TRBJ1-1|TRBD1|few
CASSLNKGQGATEAFF
TGTGCCAGCAGCTTAAATAAAGGACAGGGGGCCACTGAAGCTTTCTTT
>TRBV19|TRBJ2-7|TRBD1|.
CASSYRGQYEQYF
TGTGCCAGTAGTTACAGGGGGCAATACGAGCAGTACTTC
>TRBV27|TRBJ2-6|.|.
CASSSSSGANVLTF
TGTGCCAGCAGTTCGAGCTCTGGGGCCAACGTCCTGACTTTC
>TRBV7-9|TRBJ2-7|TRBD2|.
CASSLVVAGVNEQYF
TGTGCCAGCAGCTTAGTGGTGGCGGGGGTGAATGAGCAGTACTTC
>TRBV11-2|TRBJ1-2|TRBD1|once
CASSFQGAGGYTF
TGTGCCAGCAGCTTCCAGGGGGCGGGTGGCTACACCTTC
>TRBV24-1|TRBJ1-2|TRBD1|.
CATSDPSGGETYGYTF
TGTGCCACCAGTGATCCCTCAGGGGGAGAGACCTATGGCTACACCTTC
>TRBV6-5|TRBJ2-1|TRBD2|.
CASSYRAGGNNEQFF
TGTGCCAGCAGTTACAGAGCGGGGGGGAACAATGAGCAGTTCTTC
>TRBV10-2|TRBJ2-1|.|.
CATTRYGGANEQFF
TGCGCCACCACGAGGTACGGAGGGGCCAATGAGCAGTTCTTC
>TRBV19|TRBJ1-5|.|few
CASTNYPQGFQPQHF
TGTGCCAGTACAAATTATCCGCAGGGTTTTCAGCCCCAGCATTTT